Below, 16 T cell receptor beta chains from the same sample are listed, as sequenced in a study of human T cells and chemical hapten exposure. Each CDR3 protein is one row after TCRdb ran MiXCR on the RACE reads. The sample includes about 380,000 distinct CDR3 sequences, approximately 5.1% seen only once; the top ten take around 2.3%. Time point reported: patch test 1, 2 weeks after DPC sensitization. Treatment given: therapeutic diphenylcyclopropenone sensitization with weekly scalp DPC. This sample comprised whole blood, obtained in connection with sensitization to the hapten diphenylcyclopropenone (DPC). The origin of the receptors is a woman in her forties or fifties with alopecia areata. Some clones in this sample may be carry-over from other donors' samples.

This chain connects TRBV6-2 or TRBV6-3 to TRBJ2-3, with 9 bases lining up with TRBD2. The V segment lost 6 bases and the J segment 1 base; nucleotides outside the gene matches: 8. This CDR3 spans 16 amino acids. Germline CDR1 reads MNHEY; CDR2 reads SVGEGT. CDR3 protein: CASSRRGGARTDTQYF. The CDR3 coding sequence is TGTGCCAGCAGCCGCCGCGGGGGGGCCCGCACAGATACGCAGTATTTT.

This clonotype was observed many times. The CDR3 DNA sequence: TGTGCCAGCAGCCAAGCGACCTACGAGCAGTACTTC. It is translated as CASSQATYEQYF. The chain has TRBV3-1 and TRBJ2-7; D gene ambiguous. Germline V gene sequence: CDR1 LGHDT, CDR2 YNNKEL (reference sequence). Trimming pared 1 base from V and 2 bases from J, leaving 3 bases between. This CDR3 is 12 amino acids long.

This clonotype occurred a few times. The chain employs TRBV28 and TRBJ1-1; the D gene is possibly TRBD1 (5 bases). The germline CDR1 and CDR2 sequences are MDHEN and SYDVKM. The V end was cut by 3 bases, the J end by 5 bases, with 10 bases between. The CDR3 has 13 residues. The CDR3 reads CASSFWGRTEAFF. DNA of the CDR3: TGTGCCAGCAGTTTTTGGGGGAGGACTGAAGCTTTCTTT.

At least ten counts were recorded for this clonotype. The CDR3 sequence: CASSLNPGWRDAYNEQFF. The CDR3 coding sequence is TGTGCCAGCAGTTTGAACCCCGGCTGGCGGGATGCCTACAATGAGCAGTTCTTC. The chain links TRBV28 to TRBJ2-1; TRBD2 is a possible D gene (6 bases). CDR3 length: 18 amino acids. V was pared by 3 bases and J by 2 bases, with 20 bases between. Germline V gives CDR1 MDHEN, CDR2 SYDVKM.

This clonotype was picked up a small number of times. The rearrangement links TRBV10-2 to TRBJ1-2, with D maybe TRBD1 (5 bases). Per the germline V gene, CDR1 is WSHSY and CDR2 is SAAADI. Trimming left V 8 bases short and J 8 bases short, with 15 bases between. This CDR3 is built from 12 residues. The CDR3 coding sequence is TGCGCCAGCTCGGGACCTACGGGAGGCTACACCTTC. Translating gives CASSGPTGGYTF.

This clonotype came up many times. This CDR3 is CASSYPRASGYEQYF. The CDR3 bases are TGTGCCAGCAGTTACCCCCGGGCCAGTGGGTACGAGCAGTACTTC. The rearrangement joins TRBV6-2 or TRBV6-3 to TRBJ2-7; no clear D gene. V lost 2 bases and J 4 bases, leaving 15 bases between the germline ends. The germline V gene encodes CDR1 MNHEY and CDR2 SVGEGT. CDR3 length equals 15 residues.

This sequence joins TRBV7-2 and TRBJ1-2, with 11 bases aligning to TRBD1. The CDR3 contains 14 residues. V shed 4 bases and J 8 bases; nucleotides not matched to a gene: 6. Germline V gives CDR1 SGHTA, CDR2 FQGNSA. Here the CDR3 reads CASSSRTGGAGYTF. The CDR3 DNA reads TGTGCCAGCAGCTCGAGGACAGGGGGCGCAGGCTACACCTTC. The variable domain in full, with the rest retrieved from reference TRBV7-2 and TRBJ1-2, is GAGVSQSPSNKVTEKGKDVELRCDPISGHTALYWYRQSLGQGLEFLIYFQGNSAPDKSGLPSDRFSAERTGGSVSTLTIQRTQQEDSAVYLCASSSRTGGAGYTFGSGTRLTVV.

This clonotype showed up many times. This chain connects TRBV4-1 to TRBJ2-7; D tentatively fits TRBD1 or TRBD2 (6 bases each). Looked up from germline, CDR1 is MGHRA and CDR2 is YSYEKL. V was pared by 1 base and J by 6 bases, with 16 bases between. The CDR3 has 15 residues. Here the CDR3 reads CASSQVRGGGSEQYF. The CDR3 bases are TGCGCCAGCAGCCAAGTTCGAGGGGGAGGTAGCGAGCAGTACTTC.

This clonotype has at least ten counts. The chain couples TRBV6-6 to TRBJ1-1, with a tentative D call TRBD1 (5 bases). Trimming pared 4 bases from V and 3 bases from J, leaving 12 bases between. Germline CDR1 reads MNHNY; CDR2 reads SVGAGI (reference sequence). The CDR3 length is 14 residues. This chain's CDR3 is CASSWGSRDTEAFF. The CDR3 nucleotides are TGTGCCAGCAGTTGGGGATCCAGGGACACTGAAGCTTTCTTT.

In nucleotides, the CDR3 is TGTGCCAGCAGCTTTCCGGGACAGGGGTGGACTGAAGCTTTCTTT. Encoded protein: CASSFPGQGWTEAFF. The V call is TRBV5-6, the J call TRBJ1-1, with 10 bases lining up with TRBD1. With V trimmed by 2 bases and J by 5 bases, 6 bases remained unmatched. Germline V CDR1 and CDR2: SGHDT, YYEEEE. The CDR3 loop spans 15 amino acids.

This clonotype appeared a few times. CDR3 protein: CASSPGTVKNTEAFF. CDR3 sequence (DNA): TGTGCCAGCAGCCCAGGGACAGTGAAGAACACTGAAGCTTTCTTT. The V gene is TRBV9, the J gene TRBJ1-1; 7 bases fit TRBD1. The germline gives CDR1 SGDLS, CDR2 YYNGEE. The length of the CDR3 is 15 residues. The V and J ends lost 4 bases and 1 base, in that order; junction bases with no gene match: 7.

Ten or more counts support this clonotype. The chain is built from TRBV12-3 or TRBV12-4 and TRBJ2-3; TRBD2 aligns across 8 bases. The CDR3 runs 14 residues. J lost 4 bases, V lost 3 bases, and 3 bases had no gene match. The CDR3 reads CASSLVAGPDTQYF. The DNA for the CDR3 is TGTGCCAGCAGTTTGGTAGCGGGACCAGATACGCAGTATTTT.

There are a few counts of this clonotype. The V and J genes are TRBV4-2 and TRBJ2-3; D remains unclear. There are 15 residues in the CDR3. Per the germline V gene, CDR1 is LGHNA and CDR2 is YNFKEQ. Trimming took off 0 bases at V and 0 bases at J, with 7 bases between the two ends. CDR3 DNA: TGTGCCAGCAGCCAAGAGGTGGCAAGCACAGATACGCAGTATTTT. This gives the protein CASSQEVASTDTQYF.

This clonotype has more than one count but fewer than ten. CDR3: CASSFSPDSTGELFF. The CDR3 DNA is TGTGCCAGCAGCTTTTCTCCGGACAGCACCGGGGAGCTGTTTTTT. The rearrangement links TRBV5-4 to TRBJ2-2; the D gene is possibly TRBD1 (6 bases). Germline assignment: CDR1 SGHNT and CDR2 YYREEE (reference sequence). V was clipped by 2 bases and J by 4 bases, with 12 bases between them. The CDR3 contains 15 residues.

This clonotype was counted ten times or more. This chain uses TRBV24-1 with TRBJ2-3; D call uncertain. V was clipped by 4 bases and J by 0 bases, with 4 bases between them. Germline CDR1 KGHDR, CDR2 SFDVKD. The CDR3 extends over 13 amino acids. The CDR3, as DNA: TGTGCCACCAGTGACGACAGCACAGATACGCAGTATTTT. It yields the protein CATSDDSTDTQYF.

Ten or more counts support this clonotype. The chain joins TRBV9 to TRBJ2-3; D perhaps matches TRBD2 (5 bases). V lost 3 bases to trimming and J lost 2 bases, with 7 bases between them. Germline V CDR1 and CDR2: SGDLS, YYNGEE. The CDR3 spans 13 residues. The CDR3 protein is CASSADFTDTQYF. The DNA of the CDR3 is TGTGCCAGCAGCGCGGACTTCACAGATACGCAGTATTTT.